The sequence of this T cell receptor beta chain was determined in a study of CD8+ T cells in alopecia areata. From PBMCs, CD4+ and CD8+ T cells were sorted. Germline CDR1 and CDR2: MNHEY and SVGAGI. The CDR3 runs 14 residues. The V gene lost 6 bases and the J gene lost 3 bases, with 12 bases spanning the gap. Extracted from the samples, RNA was reverse transcribed into cDNA to serve as the sequencing template. Sequencing used immunoSEQ multiplex PCR; TCRdb keeps in-frame clones, though not all of them. The profile shows more than 95,000 clones, 55% of them singletons. The sample holds a few counts of this clone. Antigen unknown. Whole-study results and caveats: More clonal than normal scalp was lesional scalp, particularly alopecia totalis/universalis. Scalp sequencing captures resident alphabeta T cells of normal skin too. Patients displayed less clarity in TCR sharing than mice, a finding possibly related to HLA.

The sequence was collected from a human donor in good health. Sequenced sample: CD4+ T cells sorted from blood. The V call is TRBV6-5, the J call TRBJ2-1, with D maybe TRBD1 (6 bases). The DNA for the CDR3 is TGTGCCAGCAGCAGACAGGCCATCTACAATGAGCAGTTCTTC. This codes for CASSRQAIYNEQFF.